The rows below give T cell receptor beta chains drawn from one sample of a study of blood T cell repertoires in COVID-19. The table came from immunoSEQ multiplex PCR; TCRdb's copy has only in-frame clones and leaves some out. Of around 100,000 clones listed, about 92% are singletons. The sequenced sample was peripheral blood. The receptors were gathered from an elderly woman in a cohort sampled during active COVID-19. The CDR3 runs from the conserved cysteine through the conserved F or W. The D gene is left open where the match is weak. The size entry is marked missing in some rows and otherwise reads once, few, many or a size class.

clone size | J gene | V gene | CDR3 length | D gene | CDR3 protein | CDR3 DNA
NA | TRBJ2-2 | TRBV25-1 | 15 | TRBD1 | CASTRDRYNTGELFF | TGTGCCAGCACCCGGGACAGGTATAACACCGGGGAGCTGTTTTTT
once | TRBJ2-1 | TRBV10-1 | 15 | TRBD2 | CASSALGLAGGEQFF | TGCGCCAGCAGTGCGCTGGGACTAGCGGGGGGAGAGCAGTTCTTC
few | TRBJ2-2 | TRBV28 | 15 | NA | CASSLRRGFDGELFF | TGTGCCAGCAGTTTACGGCGAGGCTTTGACGGGGAGCTGTTTTTT
NA | TRBJ1-5 | TRBV18 | 15 | NA | CASSPFETRNQPQHF | TGTGCCAGCTCACCATTCGAAACCAGGAATCAGCCCCAGCATTTT
NA | TRBJ1-4 | TRBV5-1 | 14 | NA | CASSLTDSNEKLFF | TGCGCCAGCAGCCTGACAGATTCTAATGAAAAACTGTTTTTT
NA | TRBJ2-1 | TRBV10-1 | 11 | NA | CASSERNEQFF | TGCGCCAGCAGTGAGCGGAATGAGCAGTTCTTC
once | TRBJ1-3 | TRBV28 | 13 | NA | CASSALRGNTIYF | TGTGCCAGCAGTGCCCTACGAGGAAACACCATATATTTT
NA | TRBJ2-2 | TRBV5-1 | 15 | TRBD2 | CASSRSAGATGELFF | TGCGCCAGCAGCCGATCAGCGGGAGCTACCGGGGAGCTGTTTTTT
NA | TRBJ1-2 | TRBV3-1/TRBV3-2 | 14 | NA | CASSQDDGNYGYTF | TGTGCCAGCAGCCAAGATGACGGGAACTATGGCTACACCTTC
NA | TRBJ1-6 | TRBV3-1/TRBV3-2 | 16 | TRBD1 | CASSQAGTGGFSPLHF | TGTGCCAGCAGCCAAGCCGGGACAGGGGGCTTTTCACCCCTCCACTTT
NA | TRBJ2-3 | TRBV2 | 17 | TRBD1 | CASSRERQGASTDTQYF | TGTGCCAGCAGTAGGGAGCGACAGGGGGCGAGCACAGATACGCAGTATTTT
NA | TRBJ2-1 | TRBV6-6 | 20 | TRBD2 | CASSALRTSERKLGYNEQFF | TGTGCCAGCAGCGCGCTTAGGACTAGCGAGAGGAAATTGGGGTACAATGAGCAGTTCTTC
NA | TRBJ1-1 | TRBV9 | 13 | NA | CASSPEVHTEAFF | TGTGCCAGCAGCCCCGAGGTACACACTGAAGCTTTCTTT
NA | TRBJ2-1 | TRBV5-1 | 15 | TRBD2 | CASGGLAGGKNEQFF | TGCGCCAGCGGGGGACTAGCGGGAGGGAAGAATGAGCAGTTCTTC
NA | TRBJ2-5 | TRBV15 | 14 | NA | CATSRDYSQETQYF | TGTGCCACCAGCAGAGATTACAGCCAAGAGACCCAGTACTTC
NA | TRBJ2-1 | TRBV6-5 | 15 | TRBD1 | CASKVRDRGYNEQFF | TGTGCCAGCAAAGTACGGGACAGGGGATACAATGAGCAGTTCTTC
NA | TRBJ2-5 | TRBV5-1 | 16 | TRBD2 | CASSYLSGGAIETQYF | TGCGCCAGCAGCTACCTGAGCGGGGGGGCAATAGAGACCCAGTACTTC
once | TRBJ1-4 | TRBV19 | 14 | TRBD1 | CASRDRGFNEKLFF | TGTGCCAGCCGGGACAGGGGATTTAATGAAAAACTGTTTTTT
NA | TRBJ2-7 | TRBV19 | 13 | NA | CASSITSRDEQYF | TGTGCCAGTAGTATAACTTCGAGGGACGAGCAGTACTTC
NA | TRBJ1-5 | TRBV5-5 | 19 | TRBD1 | CASSLVIQGAGCSNQPQHF | TGTGCCAGCAGCTTGGTTATACAGGGGGCCGGTTGTAGCAATCAGCCCCAGCATTTT
NA | TRBJ2-6 | TRBV10-3 | 18 | NA | CAIRKPGTSRSGANVLTF | TGTGCCATCAGGAAACCCGGGACATCCCGCTCTGGGGCCAACGTCCTGACTTTC
NA | TRBJ1-1 | TRBV28 | 15 | TRBD1 | CASSRVVGQATEAFF | TGTGCCAGCAGCCGCGTGGTTGGACAGGCCACTGAAGCTTTCTTT
NA | TRBJ2-1 | TRBV19 | 11 | NA | CASSIMNEQFF | TGTGCCAGTAGTATTATGAATGAGCAGTTCTTC
NA | TRBJ2-2 | TRBV7-9 | 12 | NA | CASTLETGELFF | TGTGCCAGCACTTTAGAGACCGGGGAGCTGTTTTTT
NA | TRBJ2-5 | TRBV19 | 14 | NA | CASGGQTYQETQYF | TGTGCCAGCGGGGGACAGACCTACCAAGAGACCCAGTACTTC
NA | TRBJ2-2 | TRBV19 | 16 | TRBD2 | CASSIEGGGTTGELFF | TGTGCCAGTAGTATAGAAGGCGGGGGTACCACCGGGGAGCTGTTTTTT
NA | TRBJ1-2 | TRBV25-1 | 13 | NA | CASSESQFYGYTF | TGTGCCAGCAGTGAATCACAGTTCTATGGCTACACCTTC
once | TRBJ2-7 | TRBV5-1 | 14 | TRBD2 | CASSHSGGSGEQYF | TGCGCCAGCAGCCACAGCGGGGGGTCCGGCGAGCAGTACTTC
NA | TRBJ2-2 | TRBV6-5 | 15 | TRBD1 | CASSRRTGVAGELFF | TGTGCCAGCAGCCGTAGGACAGGGGTTGCCGGGGAGCTGTTTTTT
once | TRBJ2-7 | TRBV28 | 11 | NA | CATASIYEQYF | TGTGCCACGGCTAGTATTTACGAGCAGTACTTC
NA | TRBJ2-1 | TRBV3-1/TRBV3-2 | 18 | NA | CATSGTALGGMIGNEQFF | TGTGCCACCTCCGGGACAGCCCTTGGCGGGATGATTGGAAATGAGCAGTTCTTC
NA | TRBJ2-5 | TRBV7-3 | 15 | NA | CASSSNGGAQETQYF | TGTGCCAGCAGCTCCAATGGGGGGGCTCAAGAGACCCAGTACTTC
once | TRBJ2-7 | TRBV5-1 | 13 | TRBD1 | CASSLDRGYEQYF | TGCGCCAGCAGCTTGGACAGGGGGTACGAGCAGTACTTC
NA | TRBJ1-5 | TRBV6-1 | 14 | NA | CASSEGSQGQPQHF | TGTGCCAGCAGTGAAGGAAGTCAGGGGCAGCCCCAGCATTTT
NA | TRBJ1-2 | TRBV7-9 | 15 | TRBD1 | CASSEPGQAAYGYTF | TGTGCCAGCAGCGAACCGGGACAGGCGGCCTATGGCTACACCTTC
NA | TRBJ1-4 | TRBV7-6 | 17 | NA | CASSLGHRTATNEKLFF | TGTGCCAGCAGCTTAGGTCACCGGACAGCAACTAATGAAAAACTGTTTTTT
NA | TRBJ2-5 | TRBV3-1/TRBV3-2 | 13 | NA | CASRGSWEETQYF | TGTGCCAGTCGGGGGAGTTGGGAAGAGACCCAGTACTTC
NA | TRBJ2-7 | TRBV7-2 | 15 | TRBD1 | CASSGRGQGKYEQYF | TGTGCCAGCAGCGGCCGGGGACAGGGAAAGTACGAGCAGTACTTC
NA | TRBJ2-3 | TRBV18 | 14 | NA | CASSPQGVTDTQYF | TGTGCCAGCTCACCACAGGGGGTCACAGATACGCAGTATTTT
NA | TRBJ1-1 | TRBV27 | 13 | NA | CASSRPGATEAFF | TGTGCCAGCAGTCGACCGGGTGCCACTGAAGCTTTCTTT
NA | TRBJ2-5 | TRBV19 | 15 | TRBD1 | CASSIVGTGQETQYF | TGTGCCAGTAGTATAGTTGGGACAGGGCAGGAGACCCAGTACTTC
NA | TRBJ2-1 | TRBV18 | 15 | TRBD2 | CASSSGTRVAGEQFF | TGTGCCAGCTCTTCCGGGACTAGGGTGGCTGGTGAGCAGTTCTTC
NA | TRBJ2-3 | TRBV19 | 17 | TRBD2 | CASSIALAGGPSDTQYF | TGTGCCAGTAGTATAGCCCTAGCGGGGGGGCCATCGGATACGCAGTATTTT
NA | TRBJ2-5 | TRBV10-2 | 16 | TRBD2 | CASSPALAGGKETQYF | TGCGCCAGCAGCCCGGCCCTAGCGGGAGGGAAAGAGACCCAGTACTTC
NA | TRBJ2-7 | TRBV3-1/TRBV3-2 | 15 | TRBD1 | CASSPLGQGRYEQYF | TGTGCCAGCAGCCCGCTGGGACAGGGACGCTACGAGCAGTACTTC
NA | TRBJ2-2 | TRBV27 | 14 | TRBD2 | CASARAGDTGELFF | TGTGCCAGCGCGCGGGCGGGGGACACCGGGGAGCTGTTTTTT
NA | TRBJ2-1 | TRBV15 | 14 | NA | CATARDFSYNEQFF | TGTGCCACAGCCCGGGACTTTTCCTACAATGAGCAGTTCTTC
NA | TRBJ2-1 | TRBV10-3 | 18 | NA | CAITSLLSGGRGNNEQFF | TGTGCCATCACCTCCTTACTAAGCGGGGGCAGGGGGAACAATGAGCAGTTCTTC
once | TRBJ1-2 | TRBV24-1 | 11 | NA | CATGTVNGYTF | TGTGCCACCGGAACAGTAAATGGCTACACCTTC
few | TRBJ2-5 | TRBV10-3 | 24 | TRBD2 | CAISVGRSGGSGRGSGDFQETQYF | TGTGCCATCAGTGTGGGTCGGAGCGGGGGGTCAGGTAGGGGATCAGGAGACTTCCAAGAGACCCAGTACTTC
NA | TRBJ2-5 | TRBV4-1 | 16 | NA | CASSPEGGVLQETQYF | TGCGCCAGCAGCCCCGAAGGGGGAGTCCTTCAAGAGACCCAGTACTTC
NA | TRBJ2-7 | TRBV4-1 | 15 | TRBD2 | CASSLAGPISYEQYF | TGCGCCAGCAGCCTAGCGGGACCCATCTCCTACGAGCAGTACTTC